The entry that follows covers one TCR beta chain sequence. This clonotype was seen at least ten times. Its antigen is currently not known. Nothing much larger sits one base from this clone, and base qualities are not available. CDR3 length: 12 amino acids, cysteine to phenylalanine. The retained sequence is limited to the CDR3, 36 bases, with the frame set at the first base. Trimming at the junction amounts to 5 bases on V and 6 bases on J, and the germline ends lie 10 bases apart. Taken from the germline V gene, the CDR1 and CDR2 loops are SGHVS and FNYEAQ. These data come from a study of CD4 and CD8 cells across lung adenocarcinoma regions listed by TCRdb under 2018. In the study overall: The study compared tumor centers with tumor margins to examine intratumor heterogeneity of the T cell receptor repertoire.

The donors were patients who had localized lung adenocarcinoma, which is a subtype of non-small cell lung cancer. These samples came from the margins of localized lung adenocarcinomas. For TCR repertoire analysis, CD8+ T cells taken from tumor tissue were profiled apart from CD4+ T cells. Library method: PCR. Instrument on record: HiSeq X Ten. TCRdb reprocessing: public reads trimmed at Q25 with fastp, clones called with MiXCR, in-frame beta chains kept. Entries are consolidated by CDR3 protein sequence, retaining the most common genes and DNA. Present in this sample are approximately 12,000 distinct CDR3 sequences, about 45% of which were seen just once. Approximately 26% of the sample comes from the top ten.

The TCR sequence derives from a female donor with lung adenocarcinoma. The CD4 and CD8 labels of this study may be unreliable. The sample taken for sequencing was CD8+ T cells from the margin of a lung tumor. Taken with the paper, the label for cell subset or site translates to: tumor margin region. The chain was built from TRBV7-6 and TRBJ2-5, with an unclear D gene assignment. The DNA sequence is given as TGTGCCAGCAGCAATAGCCCCAAGACCCAGTACTTC. Its protein is CASSNSPKTQYF.